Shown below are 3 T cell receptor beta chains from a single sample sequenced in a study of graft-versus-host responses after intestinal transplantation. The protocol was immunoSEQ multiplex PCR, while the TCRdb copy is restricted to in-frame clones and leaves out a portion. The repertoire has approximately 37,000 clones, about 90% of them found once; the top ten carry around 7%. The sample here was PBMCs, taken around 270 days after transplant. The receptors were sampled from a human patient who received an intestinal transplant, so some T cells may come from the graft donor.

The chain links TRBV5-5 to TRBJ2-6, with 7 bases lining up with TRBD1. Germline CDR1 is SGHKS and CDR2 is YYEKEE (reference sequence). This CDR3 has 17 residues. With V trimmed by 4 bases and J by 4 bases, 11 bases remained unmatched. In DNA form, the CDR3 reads TGTGCCAGCAGCCAGAGACAGGGCGCGCTAGGGGCCAACGTCCTGACTTTC. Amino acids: CASSQRQGALGANVLTF.

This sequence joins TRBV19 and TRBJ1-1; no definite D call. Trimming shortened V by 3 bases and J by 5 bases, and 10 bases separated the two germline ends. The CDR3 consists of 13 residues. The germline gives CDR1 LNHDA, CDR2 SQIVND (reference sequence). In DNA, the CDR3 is TGTGCCAGTAGTATGGGAGTTAGAACTGAAGCTTTCTTT. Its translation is CASSMGVRTEAFF.

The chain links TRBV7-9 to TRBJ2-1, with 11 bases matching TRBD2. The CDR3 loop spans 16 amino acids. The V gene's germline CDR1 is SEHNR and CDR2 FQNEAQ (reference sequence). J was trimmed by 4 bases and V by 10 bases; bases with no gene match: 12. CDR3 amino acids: CAIPLASGGKYNEQFF. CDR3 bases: TGTGCCATACCCCTCGCTAGCGGGGGGAAATACAATGAGCAGTTCTTC.